This passage covers 9 T cell receptor beta chains from one sample sequenced in a study of OX40 agonist ivuxolimab in advanced cancers. Sequenced by immunoSEQ multiplex PCR; TCRdb stores in-frame clones only, minus some. The sample carries some 76,000 clones, around 90% recorded once. Here the sequenced sample was CD4+ or CD8+ T cells sorted from blood, taken in a trial of the OX40 agonist ivuxolimab. These receptors all stem from an adult with an advanced solid tumor such as melanoma, head and neck, liver or kidney cancer.

The chain uses TRBV29-1 and TRBJ1-1; TRBD1 matches at 7 bases. V gave up 7 bases and J gave up 1 base; unmatched junction bases: 3. The CDR3 is 12 residues long. Germline values: CDR1 SQVTM, CDR2 ANQGSEA. CDR3 sequence: CSARTGNTEAFF. CDR3 sequence (DNA): TGCAGCGCCAGGACAGGGAACACTGAAGCTTTCTTT.

This clone was seen once. The rearrangement uses TRBV14 and TRBJ2-5; D gene ambiguous. The CDR3 consists of 12 residues. Trimming stripped 0 bases from V and 2 bases from J, with 1 base between. Germline V gene lookup returns CDR1 SGHDN and CDR2 FVKESK. CDR3 residues: CASSQEQETQYF. In DNA, the CDR3 is TGTGCCAGCAGCCAAGAACAAGAGACCCAGTACTTC.

This chain uses TRBV7-2 with TRBJ2-2, with 8 bases that match TRBD2. The CDR3 is made up of 19 amino acids. V dropped 2 bases and J dropped 0; count of bases not matched to a gene: 11. The germline CDR1 and CDR2 sequences are SGHTA and FQGNSA. The CDR3 region has the DNA TGTGCCAGCAGCTTACCGGGGGGTAGCGGGAAGACGAACACCGGGGAGCTGTTTTTT. This sequence encodes CASSLPGGSGKTNTGELFF.

The chain employs TRBV7-6 and TRBJ1-6; a possible D gene is TRBD1 (6 bases). This CDR3 has 15 amino acids. The germline V gene encodes CDR1 SGHVS and CDR2 FNYEAQ. V was trimmed by 1 base and J by 7 bases, leaving 11 bases between them. The CDR3 here is CASSLVAGANSPLHF. CDR3 nucleotide sequence: TGTGCCAGCAGCTTAGTGGCAGGGGCAAATTCACCCCTCCACTTT.

The rearrangement joins TRBV4-1 to TRBJ2-7; 12 bases map to TRBD2. J was trimmed by 1 base and V by 3 bases; bases with no gene match: 4. The germline CDR1 and CDR2 sequences are MGHRA and YSYEKL. The CDR3 is 16 amino acids. The CDR3 protein is CASSHLLAGGSYEQYF. DNA of the CDR3: TGCGCCAGCAGCCACCTACTAGCGGGGGGATCCTACGAGCAGTACTTC.

The rearrangement joins TRBV7-7 to TRBJ1-6, with no clear D. The CDR3 is made up of 13 amino acids. In germline, CDR1 is SSHAT, CDR2 FNYEAQ (reference sequence). Trimming removed 0 bases from V and 9 bases from J, with 6 bases in between. CDR3 nucleotide sequence: TGTGCCAGCAGCTTAGCCCTGGGTTCACCCCTCCACTTT. Translating gives CASSLALGSPLHF.

The V gene is TRBV27, the J gene TRBJ2-1, with TRBD2 identical over 11 bases. This CDR3 contains 16 residues. J was trimmed by 4 bases and V by 2 bases; bases with no gene match: 4. In germline, CDR1 is MNHEY, CDR2 SMNVEV (reference sequence). As DNA, the CDR3 is TGTGCCAGCAGTTTAAATCTAGCGGGGGGTTACAATGAGCAGTTCTTC. This gives the protein CASSLNLAGGYNEQFF.

V and J are TRBV4-3 and TRBJ2-6; D is unresolved. The germline V and J ends were trimmed by 0 bases and 0 bases, with 15 bases remaining between them. Looked up from germline, CDR1 is LGHNA and CDR2 is YSLEER. CDR3 length: 19 residues. CDR3 bases: TGCGCCAGCAGCCAAGATTGGGAAGGGTTGAGCTCTGGGGCCAACGTCCTGACTTTC. It translates to CASSQDWEGLSSGANVLTF.

The chain has TRBV7-2 and TRBJ1-6, with no clear D. The CDR3 spans 15 residues. Trimming took off 6 bases at V and 4 bases at J, with 13 bases between the two ends. Germline V lookup: CDR1 SGHTA, CDR2 FQGNSA. The CDR3 here is CASSLAGLYNSPLHF. The CDR3 coding sequence is TGTGCCAGCAGTCTGGCGGGATTATATAATTCACCCCTCCACTTT. Full variable domain (remainder filled in from reference TRBV7-2 and TRBJ1-6): GAGVSQSPSNKVTEKGKDVELRCDPISGHTALYWYRQSLGQGLEFLIYFQGNSAPDKSGLPSDRFSAERTGGSVSTLTIQRTQQEDSAVYLCASSLAGLYNSPLHFGNGTRLTVT.